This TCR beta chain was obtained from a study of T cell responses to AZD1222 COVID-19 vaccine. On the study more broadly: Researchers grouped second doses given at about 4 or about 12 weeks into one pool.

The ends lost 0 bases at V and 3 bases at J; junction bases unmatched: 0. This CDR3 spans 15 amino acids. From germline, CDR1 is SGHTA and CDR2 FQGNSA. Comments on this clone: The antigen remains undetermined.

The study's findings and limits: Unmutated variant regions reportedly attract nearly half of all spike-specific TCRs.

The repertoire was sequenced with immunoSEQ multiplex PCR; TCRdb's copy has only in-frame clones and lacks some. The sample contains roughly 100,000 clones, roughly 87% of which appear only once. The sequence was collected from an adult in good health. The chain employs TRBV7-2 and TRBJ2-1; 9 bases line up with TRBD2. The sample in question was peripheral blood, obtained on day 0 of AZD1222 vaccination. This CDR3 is CASSLARGGYNEQFF. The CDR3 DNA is TGTGCCAGCAGCTTAGCGCGGGGGGGCTACAATGAGCAGTTCTTC.